This T cell receptor beta chain was documented in a study of T cell repertoires in cytomegalovirus infection. On the study more broadly: Carrying CMV and the relevant HLA type showed in public TCR beta signatures.

CDR1 is MNHEY and CDR2 is SVGEGT in the germline V gene. V gave up 2 bases and J gave up 1 base, with 5 bases separating them. The CDR3 consists of 13 residues. Each CDR3 protein is one row after TCRdb ran MiXCR on the reads. The data hold 250,000 to 300,000 distinct CDR3 sequences, with around 9% observed a single time. This clonotype was observed many times. Antigen unknown. Findings of the study overall: Cumulative frequency (of public TCR beta family members) identified carriers of CMV plus the relevant HLA. Ex vivo, HLA-C-restricted CMV-specific TCR beta clonotypes prevailed over the rest of the response.

Sequenced: PBMCs. The J gene is TRBJ1-1, the V gene TRBV6-2 or TRBV6-3; D ambiguous. This clonotype was obtained from a human donor in good health (CMV status not recorded). Some clones in this sample may be carry-over from other donors' samples. CDR3 region: CASSYGSNTEAFF. The CDR3, as DNA: TGTGCCAGCAGTTACGGATCGAACACTGAAGCTTTCTTT.